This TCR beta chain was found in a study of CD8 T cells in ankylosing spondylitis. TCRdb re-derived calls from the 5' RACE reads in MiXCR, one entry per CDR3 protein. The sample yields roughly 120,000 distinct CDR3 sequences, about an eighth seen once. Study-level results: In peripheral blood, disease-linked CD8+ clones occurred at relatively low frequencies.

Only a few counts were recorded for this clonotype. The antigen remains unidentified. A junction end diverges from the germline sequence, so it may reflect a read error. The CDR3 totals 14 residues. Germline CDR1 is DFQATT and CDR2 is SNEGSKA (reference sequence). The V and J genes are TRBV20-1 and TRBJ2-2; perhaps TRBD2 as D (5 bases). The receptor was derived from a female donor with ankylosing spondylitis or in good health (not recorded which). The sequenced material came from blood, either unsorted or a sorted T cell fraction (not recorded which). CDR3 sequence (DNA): TGCAGTGCTAGGCCCCGCCCGGGTATCGGGGAGCCGTTTTTT. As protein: CSARPRPGIGEPFF.